This T cell receptor (beta chain) stems from a study of blood T cell repertoires in COVID-19. About the research overall: Donors in the United States, Italy and Spain gave samples during acute or convalescent COVID-19. T cells, B-cell-depleted T cells, or PBMCs provided the cDNA or gDNA that served as material.

As originally analysed: Researchers report that nucleated cell counts were estimated from reference gene primer amplification. Profiling relied on immunoSEQ multiplex PCR, and the TCRdb table lists in-frame clones only, not all of them. D and trimming were read from the DNA, whereas the V and J calls and clone size are those reported in that table. Here the sample spans approximately 140,000 clones, roughly 83% being singletons. The CDR3 runs 15 residues. V lost 6 bases to trimming and J lost 3 bases, with 14 bases between them. Germline CDR1 SGHVS, CDR2 FNYEAQ. The clonotype comes from a man between 60 and 75 years old with acute or convalescent COVID-19. Sequencing was performed on peripheral blood. The chain carries TRBV7-6 and TRBJ1-4, with D perhaps TRBD1 (6 bases). CDR3 in DNA: TGTGCCAGCAGACCCGGCTCAGGGGCTAATGAAAAACTGTTTTTT. This encodes CASRPGSGANEKLFF.